This T cell receptor beta chain emerged from a study of T cell changes during pregnancy in multiple sclerosis. Generated by immunoSEQ multiplex PCR, the TCRdb table keeps only in-frame clones and is missing some. The table has about 100,000 clones, over 80% seen once. The CDR3 extends over 15 amino acids. Trimming took off 5 bases at V and 1 base at J, with 14 bases between the two ends. Germline CDR1 SGHTA, CDR2 FQGTGA. Sequencing used peripheral blood, obtained after pregnancy. The genes are TRBV7-3 and TRBJ2-5; no firm D call. This receptor was obtained from a female donor with multiple sclerosis, enrolled in a pregnancy study. CDR3 region: CASSRSPAGQETQYF. In DNA form, the CDR3 reads TGTGCCAGCAGCCGATCACCCGCAGGCCAAGAGACCCAGTACTTC. The full variable domain, completed using reference TRBV7-3 and TRBJ2-5, is GAGVSQTPSNKVTEKGKYVELRCDPISGHTALYWYRQSLGQGPEFLIYFQGTGAADDSGLPNDRFFAVRPEGSVSTLKIQRTERGDSAVYLCASSRSPAGQETQYFGPGTRLLVL.